This T cell receptor (beta chain) stems from a study of cytomegalovirus exposure and HLA in healthy donors. 13 Jbeta primers and 60 Vbeta primers were used for the PCR. Profiling relied on immunoSEQ multiplex PCR, and the TCRdb table lists in-frame clones only, not all of them. Of 130,000 to 150,000 clones in the sample, roughly 83% were seen once. The ends were cut back, 0 bases at V and 1 base at J, with 12 bases in the middle. This CDR3 is 16 amino acids long. Germline assignment: CDR1 LNHNV and CDR2 YYDKDF (reference sequence). The sequenced sample consisted of PBMCs. This TCR came from a female donor in good health and CMV-seronegative. The chain uses TRBV15 and TRBJ1-1, with D perhaps matching TRBD1 (6 bases). The CDR3, as DNA: TGTGCCACCAGCAGAGAAATCTCGACAGGGAACACTGAAGCTTTCTTT. It specifies CATSREISTGNTEAFF.